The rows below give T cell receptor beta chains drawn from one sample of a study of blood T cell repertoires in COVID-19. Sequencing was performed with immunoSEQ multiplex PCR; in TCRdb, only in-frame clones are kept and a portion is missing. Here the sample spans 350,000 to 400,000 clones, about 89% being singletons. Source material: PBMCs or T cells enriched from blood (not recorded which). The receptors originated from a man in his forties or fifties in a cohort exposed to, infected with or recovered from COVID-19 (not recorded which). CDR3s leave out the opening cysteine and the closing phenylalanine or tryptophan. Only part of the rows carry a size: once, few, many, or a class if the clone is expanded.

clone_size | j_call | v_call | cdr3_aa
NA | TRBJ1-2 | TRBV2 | ASSITGGIYGYT
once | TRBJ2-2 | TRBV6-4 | ASTLDRDTGELF
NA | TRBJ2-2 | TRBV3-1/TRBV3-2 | ASSHRGEGGELF
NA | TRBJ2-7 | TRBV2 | ASSESLGRSYEQY
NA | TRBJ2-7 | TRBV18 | ASSPISGYEQY
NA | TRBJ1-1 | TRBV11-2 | ASSLGGGGTEAF
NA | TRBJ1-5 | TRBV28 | ASSFPRGTGGNQPQH
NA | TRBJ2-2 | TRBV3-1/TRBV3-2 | ASSQVSGTGELF
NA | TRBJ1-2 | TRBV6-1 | ASSEGPGEGGGYT
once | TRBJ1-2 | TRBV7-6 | ASSPGQGGYT
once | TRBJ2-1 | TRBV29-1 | SAGGLAGVDYNEQF
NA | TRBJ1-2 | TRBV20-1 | SASRDYGYT
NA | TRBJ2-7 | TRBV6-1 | ASSEGPSGGYEQY
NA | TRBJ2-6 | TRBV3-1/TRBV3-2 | ASSQHKGTSGIWAWGANVLT
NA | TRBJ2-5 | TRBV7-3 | ASSQQGKLQETQY
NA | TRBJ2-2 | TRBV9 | ASSGPGSVTGELF
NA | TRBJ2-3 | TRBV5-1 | ASSFSRGTSTDTQY
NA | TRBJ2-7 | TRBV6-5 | ASSYGGASGSVEQY
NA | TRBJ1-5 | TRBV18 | ASSQGQGNQPQH
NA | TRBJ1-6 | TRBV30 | AWSPPGQGTSPLH
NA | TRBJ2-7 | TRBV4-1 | ASSPLGDFREQY
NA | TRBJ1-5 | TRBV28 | ASSLRVSNQPQH
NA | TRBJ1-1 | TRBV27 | ASSYFKNTEAF
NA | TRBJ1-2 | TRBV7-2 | ASNLDRVGYGYT
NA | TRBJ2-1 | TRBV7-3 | ASSPNSGSLANEQF
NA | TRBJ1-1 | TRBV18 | ASSPQTGGTEAF
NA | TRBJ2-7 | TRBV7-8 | ASSFKRDTYEQY
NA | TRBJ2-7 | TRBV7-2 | ASSLGGREYYEQY
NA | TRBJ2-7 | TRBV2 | ASSKSFGGTGSQREQY
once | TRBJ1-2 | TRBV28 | ASSWDRGLSLGYT
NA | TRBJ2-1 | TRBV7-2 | ASSPSYGLEQF
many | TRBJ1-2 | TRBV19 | ASSTANRGGYT
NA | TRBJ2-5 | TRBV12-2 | ASRLEASQVKTQY
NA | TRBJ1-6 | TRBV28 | ASRFQGANSPLH
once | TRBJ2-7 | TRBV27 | AGSLGTSGASYEQY
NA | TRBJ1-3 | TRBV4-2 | ASSPRTGRGNTIY
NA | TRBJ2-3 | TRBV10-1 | ASSDRGADTQY
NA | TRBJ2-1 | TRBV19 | ASMGTSGRDNEQF
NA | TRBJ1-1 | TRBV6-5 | ASNRDRRGTEAF
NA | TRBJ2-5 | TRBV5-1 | ASSGGFGTIQETQY
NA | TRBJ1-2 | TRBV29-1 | SVDRADRGDGYT
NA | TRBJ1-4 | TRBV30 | AWNVLGAMSTNEKLF
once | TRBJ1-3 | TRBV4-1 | ASSQVYVGPSTIY
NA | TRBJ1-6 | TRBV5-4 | ASSLPGTGVSPLH
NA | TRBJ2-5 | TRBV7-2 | ASSNLRDRVETQY
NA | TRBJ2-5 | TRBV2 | ASSDFAQETQY
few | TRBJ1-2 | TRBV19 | ASTSPLLFGYT